This is a list of T cell receptor beta chains from one sample in a study of shared clonotypes between healthy human individuals. TCRdb keeps only in-frame clones here, not all; method: immunoSEQ multiplex PCR. The sample carries around 2.1 million clones, about 93% recorded once. What was sequenced was naive CD8+ T cells from PBMCs. These receptors all stem from a man aged 18 to 30 in good health. Some clones in this sample may be carry-over from other donors' samples. The CDR3 runs from the conserved cysteine through the conserved F or W. Fields, in order: CDR3 length, D gene, clone size, V gene, J gene, CDR3 protein, CDR3 DNA. A D gene is named only where the DNA matches it firmly. Only some rows state a clone size, as once, few, many or a class for expanded clones.

CDR3 length: 14
D gene: NA
clone size: NA
V gene: TRBV9
J gene: TRBJ2-3
CDR3 protein: CASSGILGADTQYF
CDR3 DNA: TGTGCCAGCAGCGGAATCCTAGGGGCAGATACGCAGTATTTT

CDR3 length: 15
D gene: TRBD2
clone size: NA
V gene: TRBV5-4
J gene: TRBJ2-7
CDR3 protein: CASSRTPSGGYEQYF
CDR3 DNA: TGTGCCAGCAGCAGAACCCCTAGCGGAGGCTACGAGCAGTACTTC

CDR3 length: 13
D gene: NA
clone size: NA
V gene: TRBV5-1
J gene: TRBJ2-2
CDR3 protein: CASSFPNTGELFF
CDR3 DNA: TGCGCCAGCAGTTTCCCGAACACCGGGGAGCTGTTTTTT

CDR3 length: 13
D gene: NA
clone size: NA
V gene: TRBV11-2
J gene: TRBJ1-3
CDR3 protein: CASSFGTANTIYF
CDR3 DNA: TGTGCCAGCAGCTTCGGGACCGCGAACACCATATATTTT

CDR3 length: 15
D gene: TRBD1
clone size: NA
V gene: TRBV9
J gene: TRBJ1-3
CDR3 protein: CASSVIPGGGNTIYF
CDR3 DNA: TGTGCCAGCAGCGTAATTCCAGGGGGTGGAAACACCATATATTTT

CDR3 length: 13
D gene: NA
clone size: NA
V gene: TRBV11-2
J gene: TRBJ1-4
CDR3 protein: CASSPAGHEKLFF
CDR3 DNA: TGTGCCAGCAGCCCCGCAGGGCATGAAAAACTGTTTTTT

CDR3 length: 16
D gene: TRBD2
clone size: NA
V gene: TRBV19
J gene: TRBJ2-1
CDR3 protein: CASHDSIAGGYNEQFF
CDR3 DNA: TGTGCCAGTCACGACAGTATAGCGGGAGGGTACAATGAGCAGTTCTTC

CDR3 length: 17
D gene: NA
clone size: NA
V gene: TRBV5-6
J gene: TRBJ2-6
CDR3 protein: CASSFGGRISGANVLTF
CDR3 DNA: TGTGCCAGCAGCTTCGGGGGACGTATCTCTGGGGCCAACGTCCTGACTTTC

CDR3 length: 15
D gene: NA
clone size: NA
V gene: TRBV7-2
J gene: TRBJ2-2
CDR3 protein: CASSLADSGTGELFF
CDR3 DNA: TGTGCCAGCAGCTTAGCGGACAGTGGGACCGGGGAGCTGTTTTTT

CDR3 length: 18
D gene: TRBD1
clone size: NA
V gene: TRBV7-9
J gene: TRBJ2-2
CDR3 protein: CASSAGWTGTWGTGELFF
CDR3 DNA: TGTGCCAGCTCTGCTGGTTGGACAGGCACTTGGGGCACCGGGGAGCTGTTTTTT

CDR3 length: 14
D gene: NA
clone size: few
V gene: TRBV4-1
J gene: TRBJ1-5
CDR3 protein: CASSQGGRGQPQHF
CDR3 DNA: TGCGCCAGCAGCCAAGGGGGAAGGGGTCAGCCCCAGCATTTT

CDR3 length: 15
D gene: NA
clone size: NA
V gene: TRBV9
J gene: TRBJ2-7
CDR3 protein: CASSVAGTHSYEQYF
CDR3 DNA: TGTGCCAGCAGCGTAGCCGGGACCCACTCCTACGAGCAGTACTTC

CDR3 length: 15
D gene: TRBD1
clone size: NA
V gene: TRBV27
J gene: TRBJ2-7
CDR3 protein: CASSPHGTGREEQYF
CDR3 DNA: TGTGCCAGCAGCCCCCACGGGACAGGGCGGGAAGAGCAGTACTTC

CDR3 length: 15
D gene: TRBD2
clone size: NA
V gene: TRBV9
J gene: TRBJ2-5
CDR3 protein: CASSVVGSGGETQYF
CDR3 DNA: TGTGCCAGCAGCGTAGTCGGGAGCGGGGGAGAGACCCAGTACTTC

CDR3 length: 17
D gene: TRBD1
clone size: NA
V gene: TRBV7-8
J gene: TRBJ1-5
CDR3 protein: CASSFNSGTGSDQPQHF
CDR3 DNA: TGTGCCAGCAGCTTTAATTCCGGGACAGGGAGTGATCAGCCCCAGCATTTT

CDR3 length: 15
D gene: TRBD2
clone size: NA
V gene: TRBV11-2
J gene: TRBJ2-5
CDR3 protein: CASSFTSGSGETQYF
CDR3 DNA: TGTGCCAGCAGCTTTACTAGCGGGAGTGGTGAGACCCAGTACTTC

CDR3 length: 15
D gene: TRBD1
clone size: NA
V gene: TRBV4-1
J gene: TRBJ1-1
CDR3 protein: CASSQPGQMNTEAFF
CDR3 DNA: TGCGCCAGCAGCCAGCCGGGACAGATGAACACTGAAGCTTTCTTT

CDR3 length: 14
D gene: TRBD1
clone size: NA
V gene: TRBV6-5
J gene: TRBJ1-1
CDR3 protein: CASSAGTGATEAFF
CDR3 DNA: TGTGCCAGCAGTGCCGGGACAGGGGCAACTGAAGCTTTCTTT

CDR3 length: 11
D gene: NA
clone size: NA
V gene: TRBV5-5
J gene: TRBJ2-1
CDR3 protein: CASTYNYEQFF
CDR3 DNA: TGTGCCAGCACCTACAACTATGAGCAGTTCTTC

CDR3 length: 15
D gene: TRBD1
clone size: NA
V gene: TRBV5-4
J gene: TRBJ2-3
CDR3 protein: CASSDRDRGTDTQYF
CDR3 DNA: TGTGCCAGCAGCGACCGGGACAGGGGCACAGATACGCAGTATTTT

CDR3 length: 13
D gene: NA
clone size: NA
V gene: TRBV7-6
J gene: TRBJ2-3
CDR3 protein: CASSLKVTDTQYF
CDR3 DNA: TGTGCCAGCAGCTTAAAGGTCACAGATACGCAGTATTTT

CDR3 length: 13
D gene: NA
clone size: NA
V gene: TRBV9
J gene: TRBJ2-2
CDR3 protein: CASRRENTGELFF
CDR3 DNA: TGTGCCAGCAGGCGGGAGAACACCGGGGAGCTGTTTTTT

CDR3 length: 16
D gene: NA
clone size: NA
V gene: TRBV23-1
J gene: TRBJ2-7
CDR3 protein: CASSPSDRRLSYEQYF
CDR3 DNA: TGCGCCAGCAGTCCCTCGGACAGACGCCTTTCCTACGAGCAGTACTTC

CDR3 length: 14
D gene: NA
clone size: NA
V gene: TRBV9
J gene: TRBJ2-1
CDR3 protein: CASSPDSLWPEQFF
CDR3 DNA: TGTGCCAGCAGCCCCGATTCTCTCTGGCCTGAGCAGTTCTTC

CDR3 length: 14
D gene: NA
clone size: NA
V gene: TRBV10-3
J gene: TRBJ2-3
CDR3 protein: CAISESGGPDTQYF
CDR3 DNA: TGTGCCATCAGTGAGTCTGGGGGACCCGATACGCAGTATTTT

CDR3 length: 16
D gene: TRBD2
clone size: NA
V gene: TRBV9
J gene: TRBJ2-1
CDR3 protein: CASSAAGAGVNNEQFF
CDR3 DNA: TGTGCCAGCAGCGCTGCCGGGGCGGGGGTTAACAATGAGCAGTTCTTC

CDR3 length: 14
D gene: TRBD1
clone size: NA
V gene: TRBV18
J gene: TRBJ2-7
CDR3 protein: CASSPTGTASEQYF
CDR3 DNA: TGTGCCAGCTCACCGACTGGGACAGCTAGCGAGCAGTACTTC

CDR3 length: 15
D gene: NA
clone size: NA
V gene: TRBV6-5
J gene: TRBJ1-2
CDR3 protein: CASSYSKVGVYGYTF
CDR3 DNA: TGTGCCAGCAGTTACTCTAAAGTGGGAGTTTATGGCTACACCTTC

CDR3 length: 14
D gene: NA
clone size: few
V gene: TRBV28
J gene: TRBJ1-1
CDR3 protein: CASSPLRQNTEAFF
CDR3 DNA: TGTGCCAGCAGTCCCCTCCGACAGAACACTGAAGCTTTCTTT

CDR3 length: 14
D gene: NA
clone size: NA
V gene: TRBV9
J gene: TRBJ1-5
CDR3 protein: CASSDGTTNQPQHF
CDR3 DNA: TGTGCCAGCAGCGATGGGACTACAAATCAGCCCCAGCATTTT

CDR3 length: 15
D gene: NA
clone size: NA
V gene: TRBV15
J gene: TRBJ2-5
CDR3 protein: CATSRAGNSQETQYF
CDR3 DNA: TGTGCCACCAGCAGAGCAGGAAATTCCCAAGAGACCCAGTACTTC

CDR3 length: 17
D gene: TRBD2
clone size: NA
V gene: TRBV27
J gene: TRBJ2-1
CDR3 protein: CASRDGTSGEGYNEQFF
CDR3 DNA: TGTGCCAGCAGAGATGGGACTAGCGGAGAGGGCTACAATGAGCAGTTCTTC

CDR3 length: 13
D gene: NA
clone size: NA
V gene: TRBV11-3
J gene: TRBJ2-7
CDR3 protein: CASSPSDSAQQYF
CDR3 DNA: TGTGCCAGCAGCCCCTCGGACAGTGCCCAGCAGTACTTC

CDR3 length: 15
D gene: TRBD1
clone size: NA
V gene: TRBV6-5
J gene: TRBJ1-4
CDR3 protein: CASSYRGRDNEKLFF
CDR3 DNA: TGTGCCAGCAGTTACAGGGGGCGGGATAATGAAAAACTGTTTTTT

CDR3 length: 17
D gene: TRBD1
clone size: NA
V gene: TRBV7-2
J gene: TRBJ2-1
CDR3 protein: CASSLLDRAAPYNEQFF
CDR3 DNA: TGTGCCAGCAGCCTCCTGGACAGGGCAGCTCCATACAATGAGCAGTTCTTC

CDR3 length: 15
D gene: TRBD1
clone size: NA
V gene: TRBV28
J gene: TRBJ2-5
CDR3 protein: CASSFADRAWETQYF
CDR3 DNA: TGTGCCAGCAGTTTTGCGGACAGGGCATGGGAGACCCAGTACTTC

CDR3 length: 14
D gene: NA
clone size: NA
V gene: TRBV28
J gene: TRBJ1-4
CDR3 protein: CASSFRGRDEKLFF
CDR3 DNA: TGTGCCAGCAGTTTCCGGGGCCGAGATGAAAAACTGTTTTTT

CDR3 length: 13
D gene: NA
clone size: few
V gene: TRBV14
J gene: TRBJ1-1
CDR3 protein: CASSVRGLTEAFF
CDR3 DNA: TGTGCCAGCAGCGTTCGTGGGCTCACTGAAGCTTTCTTT

CDR3 length: 15
D gene: TRBD2
clone size: once
V gene: TRBV10-2
J gene: TRBJ2-1
CDR3 protein: CASNPLAASYNEQFF
CDR3 DNA: TGCGCCAGCAATCCCCTAGCGGCCTCCTACAATGAGCAGTTCTTC

CDR3 length: 13
D gene: NA
clone size: NA
V gene: TRBV6-5
J gene: TRBJ1-1
CDR3 protein: CASSTGQTTEAFF
CDR3 DNA: TGTGCCAGCAGTACGGGGCAGACCACTGAAGCTTTCTTT

CDR3 length: 18
D gene: TRBD2
clone size: NA
V gene: TRBV4-1
J gene: TRBJ2-1
CDR3 protein: CASSQGPFAGRVSDEQFF
CDR3 DNA: TGCGCCAGCAGCCAAGGCCCATTCGCGGGGAGGGTCTCGGATGAGCAGTTCTTC